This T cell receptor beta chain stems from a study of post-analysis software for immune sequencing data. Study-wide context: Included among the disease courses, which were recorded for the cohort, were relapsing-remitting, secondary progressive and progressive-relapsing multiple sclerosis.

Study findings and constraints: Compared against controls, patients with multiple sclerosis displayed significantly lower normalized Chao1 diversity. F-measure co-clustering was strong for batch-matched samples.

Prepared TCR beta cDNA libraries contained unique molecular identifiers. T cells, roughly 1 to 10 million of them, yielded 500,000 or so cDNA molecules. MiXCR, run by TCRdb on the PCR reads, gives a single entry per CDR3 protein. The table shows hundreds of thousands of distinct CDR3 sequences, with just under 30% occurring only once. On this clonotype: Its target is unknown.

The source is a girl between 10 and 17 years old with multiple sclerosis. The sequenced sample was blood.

CDR3 residues: CASGDFSGRQYF. Written as DNA, the CDR3 is TGCGCCAGCGGGGACTTTAGCGGGAGGCAGTACTTC. This rearrangement joins TRBV4-1 to TRBJ2-5; 10 bases are a match to TRBD2. Trimming at V came to 8 bases and at J to 11 bases, leaving 8 bases not matched to a gene. CDR1 is MGHRA and CDR2 is YSYEKL in the germline V gene. This CDR3 is built from 12 residues.